One and the same sample provided the 23 T cell receptor beta chains below, sequenced in a study of blood T cell repertoires in COVID-19. Repertoires were generated with immunoSEQ multiplex PCR, while TCRdb's copy carries only in-frame clones and drops some. The top ten hold around 3% of the sample, which has 200,000 to 250,000 clones, 70% to 90% seen once. Sequencing input: peripheral blood. The receptors here all came from a man between 60 and 75 years old with acute or convalescent COVID-19.

The chain joins TRBV18 to TRBJ1-1; 9 bases line up with TRBD1. The CDR3 totals 16 residues. Unmatched junction bases numbered 7, after V lost 5 bases and J lost 0 bases. CDR1 is KGHSH, CDR2 LQKENI, per germline. The CDR3 coding sequence is TGTGCCAGCTCAAAAGGGACAGGGCAACTGAACACTGAAGCTTTCTTT. Protein: CASSKGTGQLNTEAFF.

The chain is built from TRBV18 and TRBJ1-2, with 7 positions matching TRBD1. Germline V gene data show CDR1 as KGHSH and CDR2 as LQKENI. The CDR3 contains 16 residues. V was pared by 1 base and J by 5 bases, with 10 bases of the junction left unmatched. Written as DNA, the CDR3 is TGTGCCAGCTCACCACAAAGGGACAGAGAAGTGTATGGCTACACCTTC. It translates to CASSPQRDREVYGYTF.

The chain links TRBV7-2 to TRBJ2-7; the D gene is possibly TRBD2 (5 bases). The CDR3 totals 13 residues. Germline values: CDR1 SGHTA, CDR2 FQGNSA. Deletions cut 5 bases from V and 3 bases from J, with 11 bases between. The CDR3 region has the DNA TGTGCCAGCAGCCTCCCCGGGATCTACGAGCAGTACTTC. It translates to CASSLPGIYEQYF.

The chain joins TRBV28 to TRBJ1-2; D gene uncertain. Trimming cost V 8 bases and J 3 bases, with 10 bases left between them. This CDR3 comprises 12 residues. Per germline, CDR1 MDHEN and CDR2 SYDVKM. The DNA for the CDR3 is TGTGCCAGCTGCACCGGGGACTATGGCTACACCTTC. As protein: CASCTGDYGYTF.

The CDR3 DNA sequence: TGTGCCAGCAGCCAAGGACACTTCTACGAGCAGTACTTC. This sequence encodes CASSQGHFYEQYF. The rearrangement joins TRBV7-9 to TRBJ2-7, with TRBD1 as a possible D gene (5 bases). Trimming pared 5 bases from V and 3 bases from J, leaving 11 bases between. The CDR3 has 13 residues. CDR1 and CDR2 from the germline V gene are SEHNR and FQNEAQ (reference sequence).

CDR3 in DNA: TGTGCCAGCAGCCCGGGTAGCTCCTACAATGAGCAGTTCTTC. Encoded protein: CASSPGSSYNEQFF. This chain joins TRBV3-1 (or the pseudogene TRBV3-2) and TRBJ2-1; D is undetermined. The CDR3 sequence is 14 residues long. Germline V CDR1 and CDR2: LGHDT, YNNKEL (reference sequence). Trimming removed 4 bases from V and 0 bases from J, with 7 bases in between.

The rearrangement uses TRBV14 and TRBJ1-4, with 9 bases that match TRBD1. Germline CDR1 is SGHDN and CDR2 is FVKESK. The ends lost 3 bases at V and 5 bases at J; junction bases unmatched: 4. The CDR3 is made up of 15 amino acids. CDR3 amino acids: CASSHSGQGNEKLFF. The CDR3 coding sequence is TGTGCCAGCAGCCATTCAGGACAGGGGAATGAAAAACTGTTTTTT.

The chain carries TRBV5-4 and TRBJ2-7; weak D call: TRBD1 (5 bases). Trimming removed 4 bases from V and 3 bases from J, with 8 bases in between. The CDR3 runs to 12 residues. Germline CDR1 and CDR2: SGHNT and YYREEE (reference sequence). This CDR3 is CASSTDSYEQYF. The CDR3 DNA reads as TGTGCCAGCAGCACAGACAGCTACGAGCAGTACTTC.

The CDR3 here is CASSSEGNTEAFF. In DNA form, the CDR3 reads TGTGCCAGCAGTAGCGAAGGGAACACTGAAGCTTTCTTT. The V gene is TRBV6-1, the J gene TRBJ1-1; D remains ambiguous. Trimming stripped 5 bases from V and 1 base from J, with 8 bases between. The CDR3 is 13 residues long. From germline, CDR1 is MNHNS and CDR2 SASEGT.

The chain couples TRBV7-3 to TRBJ2-3; the match to TRBD2 covers 8 bases. This CDR3 comprises 16 residues. Germline V gene lookup returns CDR1 SGHTA and CDR2 FQGTGA. V lost 0 bases and J lost 8; bases outside the gene matches: 10. The CDR3: CASSLTPGAGGGTQYF. For the CDR3, the DNA is TGTGCCAGCAGCTTAACTCCGGGGGCGGGGGGAGGTACGCAGTATTTT.

The chain carries TRBV27 and TRBJ2-6, with 12 positions matching TRBD1. Germline trimming cut 8 bases from V and 4 bases from J; bases unmatched to any gene: 12. CDR1 MNHEY and CDR2 SMNVEV come from the germline V gene (reference sequence). The CDR3 runs to 18 residues. CDR3 loop: CASAKPGQGAYGANVLTF. The CDR3 DNA sequence: TGTGCCAGCGCTAAACCGGGACAGGGGGCGTACGGGGCCAACGTCCTGACTTTC. The full variable domain, in which reference TRBV27 and TRBJ2-6 provide the parts outside the CDR3, is EAQVTQNPRYLITVTGKKLTVTCSQNMNHEYMSWYRQDPGLGLRQIYYSMNVEVTDKGDVPEGYKVSRKEKRNFPLILESPSPNQTSLYFCASAKPGQGAYGANVLTFGAGSRLTVL.

CDR3 in DNA: TGTGCCAGCAGCCAACGGGACAGGGCTAATCAGCCCCAGCATTTT. This sequence encodes CASSQRDRANQPQHF. The rearrangement uses TRBV3-1 (or the pseudogene TRBV3-2) and TRBJ1-5, with 9 bases identical to TRBD1. Per the germline V gene, CDR1 is LGHDT and CDR2 is YNNKEL (reference sequence). This CDR3 spans 15 amino acids. The V gene end was trimmed by 2 bases and the J gene end by 4 bases; junction bases not matched to a gene: 3.

Worth noting for this clone: The junction does not match germline at one end; this may be a read error. V is TRBV7-9 and J is TRBJ2-7; TRBD1 matches at 8 bases. Germline loops: CDR1 SEHNR, CDR2 FQNEAQ (reference sequence). This CDR3 region has 14 residues. The CDR3 region has the DNA TGTGCCAGCAGCTTGGCAGGGGGCTCCGACGAGCAGTACTTC. It is translated as CASSLAGGSDEQYF.

The chain joins TRBV18 to TRBJ1-1; 7 nucleotides line up with TRBD1. J was trimmed by 0 bases and V by 3 bases; bases with no gene match: 1. The germline CDR1 and CDR2 sequences are KGHSH and LQKENI. The CDR3 totals 14 residues. The DNA for the CDR3 is TGTGCCAGCTCACCGGGGACAGTGAACACTGAAGCTTTCTTT. Amino acids: CASSPGTVNTEAFF. The complete variable domain, with remaining parts taken from reference TRBV18 and TRBJ1-1, reads NAGVMQNPRHLVRRRGQEARLRCSPMKGHSHVYWYRQLPEEGLKFMVYLQKENIIDESGMPKERFSAEFPKEGPSILRIQQVVRGDSAAYFCASSPGTVNTEAFFGQGTRLTVV.

The J gene is TRBJ2-5, the V gene TRBV10-3; 8 positions match TRBD2. With V trimmed by 3 bases and J by 2 bases, 17 bases remained unmatched. The CDR3 has 19 residues. The germline CDR1 and CDR2 sequences are ENHRY and SYGVKD. Here the CDR3 DNA reads TGTGCCATCAGTGAATTGGGGGTCAGGCAGCGGGGGTCGCAAGAGACCCAGTACTTC. Translating it yields CAISELGVRQRGSQETQYF.

The chain links TRBV29-1 to TRBJ1-2; 9 bases match TRBD1. V shed 4 bases and J 6 bases; nucleotides not matched to a gene: 6. The germline V gene encodes CDR1 SQVTM and CDR2 ANQGSEA. This CDR3 is 13 amino acids long. The CDR3: CSVVTGGRDGYTF. CDR3 bases: TGCAGCGTTGTTACAGGGGGCAGGGATGGCTACACCTTC.

J is TRBJ2-2 and V is TRBV19, with D unclear. With 5 bases removed from V and 1 base from J, the gap between germline ends came to 11 bases. Germline V lookup: CDR1 LNHDA, CDR2 SQIVND (reference sequence). There are 15 residues in the CDR3. DNA of the CDR3: TGTGCCAGTAGTCGGTCCGGGTTGAACACCGGGGAGCTGTTTTTT. Its protein is CASSRSGLNTGELFF.

The table lists this clone with a few counts. The chain joins TRBV5-8 to TRBJ2-7, with TRBD1 matching 11 bases. J was trimmed by 4 bases and V by 3 bases; bases with no gene match: 12. This CDR3 has 17 residues. Germline CDR1 reads SGHTS; CDR2 reads YDEGEE. The CDR3 protein is CASSSTGTGGPGYEQYF. For the CDR3, the DNA is TGTGCCAGCAGCTCGACCGGGACAGGGGGTCCAGGGTACGAGCAGTACTTC.

Here the CDR3 reads CASSYSGGPSETQYF. CDR3 sequence (DNA): TGTGCCAGCAGCTATTCTGGGGGCCCTTCGGAGACCCAGTACTTC. The chain links TRBV7-3 to TRBJ2-5; maybe TRBD1 (6 bases). The CDR3 sequence is 15 residues long. V gave up 4 bases and J gave up 5 bases, with 17 bases separating them. CDR1 is SGHTA, CDR2 FQGTGA, per germline.

This clone was found once. The chain uses TRBV7-9 and TRBJ1-3; D is ambiguous. The V and J ends lost 2 bases and 4 bases respectively, with 6 bases between them. The CDR3 totals 13 residues. The germline CDR1 and CDR2 sequences are SEHNR and FQNEAQ (reference sequence). CDR3 region: CASSLFGGNTIYF. CDR3 in DNA: TGTGCCAGCAGCTTATTCGGGGGAAACACCATATATTTT.

The rearrangement joins TRBV5-1 to TRBJ1-5; 10 positions agree with TRBD1. V was pared by 0 bases and J by 8 bases, with 8 bases of the junction left unmatched. Germline V gives CDR1 SGHRS, CDR2 YFSETQ. The CDR3 spans 16 residues. The chain's CDR3 is CASSLEAGQGMKPQHF. CDR3 nucleotides: TGCGCCAGCAGCTTGGAAGCGGGACAGGGGATGAAGCCCCAGCATTTT.

The chain couples TRBV5-8 to TRBJ2-7, with 8 positions matching TRBD1. Unmatched junction bases numbered 11, after V lost 1 base and J lost 5 bases. Germline V lookup: CDR1 SGHTS, CDR2 YDEGEE. The CDR3 contains 16 residues. The CDR3 DNA reads as TGTGCCAGCAGCTTGTTTTGGGCAGGGGGCGTCCACGAGCAGTACTTC. Protein sequence: CASSLFWAGGVHEQYF.

The chain couples TRBV7-8 to TRBJ2-6, with D perhaps TRBD1 (6 bases). CDR1 and CDR2 (germline): SGHVS, FQNEAQ. The V end lost 0 bases, the J end lost 4 bases, and 13 bases lay between the germline ends. The CDR3 is 17 residues long. In DNA, the CDR3 is TGTGCCAGCAGCTTAGCGACAGGCTCGTGGGGGGCCAACGTCCTGACTTTC. Its translation is CASSLATGSWGANVLTF.